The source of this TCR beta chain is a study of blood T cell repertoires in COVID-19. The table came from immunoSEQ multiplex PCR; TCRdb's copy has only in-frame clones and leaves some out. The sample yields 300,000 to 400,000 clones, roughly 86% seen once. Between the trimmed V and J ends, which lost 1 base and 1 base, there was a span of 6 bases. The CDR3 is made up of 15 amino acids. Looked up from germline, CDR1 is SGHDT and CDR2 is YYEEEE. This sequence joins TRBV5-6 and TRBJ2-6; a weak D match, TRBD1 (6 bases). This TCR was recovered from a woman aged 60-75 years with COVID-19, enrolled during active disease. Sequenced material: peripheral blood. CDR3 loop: CASSLTGSGANVLTF. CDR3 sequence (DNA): TGTGCCAGCAGCTTGACAGGGTCTGGGGCCAACGTCCTGACTTTC.